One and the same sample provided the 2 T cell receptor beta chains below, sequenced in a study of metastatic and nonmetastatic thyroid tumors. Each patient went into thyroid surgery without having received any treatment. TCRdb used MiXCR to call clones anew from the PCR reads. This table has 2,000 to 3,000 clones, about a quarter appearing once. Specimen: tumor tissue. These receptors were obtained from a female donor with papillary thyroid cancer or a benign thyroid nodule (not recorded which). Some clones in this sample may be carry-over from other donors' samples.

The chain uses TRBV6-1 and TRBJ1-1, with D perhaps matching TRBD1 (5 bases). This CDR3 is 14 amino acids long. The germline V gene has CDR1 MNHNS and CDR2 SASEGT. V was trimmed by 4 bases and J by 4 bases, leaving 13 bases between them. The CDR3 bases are TGTGCCAGCAGTGTAGAGGGGTCGGGCACTGAAGCTTTCTTT. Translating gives CASSVEGSGTEAFF.

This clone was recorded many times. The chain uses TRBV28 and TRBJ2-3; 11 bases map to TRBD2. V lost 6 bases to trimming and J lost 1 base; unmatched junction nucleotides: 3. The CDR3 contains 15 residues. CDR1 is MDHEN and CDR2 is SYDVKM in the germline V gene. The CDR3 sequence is CASRIAGGGTDTQYF. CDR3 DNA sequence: TGTGCCAGCAGAATAGCGGGAGGGGGCACAGATACGCAGTATTTT.